The T cell receptor (beta chain) described here comes from a study of response to subunit inactivated influenza vaccine (dated 2018 in TCRdb). For the study in its entirety: Deep quantitative profiling of the T cell receptor repertoire was used in the study to follow responses to a trivalent subunit inactivated influenza vaccine. Results and caveats for the whole study, not just this receptor: The authors suggested that each seasonal influenza vaccination may recruit only a limited number of new T cells.

Inclusive of the bounding cysteine and phenylalanine, the CDR3 is 13 residues long. The kept DNA is CDR3 alone, 39 bases in frame from the first base. Based on the germline V gene (reference sequence), the CDR1 and CDR2 sequences are LNHNV and YYDKDF. V is pared back by 0 bases and J by 0 bases, with 2 bases lying between the germline termini. Taken with the paper, the label for time point translates to: around 42 days after influenza vaccine administration. At least ten counts were recorded for this clonotype. The antigen this receptor binds is unknown. No quality values exist for individual bases; no much larger clone is one base distant. Receptor amplification or capture employed RT-PCR. The run used an Illumina HiSeq 2500. TCRdb ran its own pipeline on the public reads, namely fastp trimming at Q25 and MiXCR clone calling, and kept in-frame beta chains. Records with the same CDR3 protein are collapsed into one entry carrying the most frequent genes and DNA. The sample records approximately 480,000 distinct CDR3 sequences, over 9.5% of which are singletons. The leading ten clones occupy less than 15% of the sample.

Recombination connected TRBV15 to TRBJ1-1; the D gene is not confidently resolved. The sample in question was PBMCs from blood, obtained roughly 48 days after vaccination. The TCR sequence derives from a man aged 50 to 60 who received an inactivated influenza vaccine. Donor details come from another sample of the same person, matched by shared clones. The encoded CDR3 is CATSRDLNTEAFF. The bases read TGTGCCACCAGCAGAGATCTGAACACTGAAGCTTTCTTT.